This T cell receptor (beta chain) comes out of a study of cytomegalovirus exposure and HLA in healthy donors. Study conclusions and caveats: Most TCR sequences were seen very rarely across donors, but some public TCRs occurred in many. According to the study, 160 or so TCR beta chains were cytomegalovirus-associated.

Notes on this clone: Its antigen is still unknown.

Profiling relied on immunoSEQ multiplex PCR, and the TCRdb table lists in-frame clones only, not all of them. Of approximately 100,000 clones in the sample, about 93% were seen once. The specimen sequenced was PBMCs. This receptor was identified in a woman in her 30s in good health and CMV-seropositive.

The CDR3 here is CASSSTWGGRRKANEQFF. CDR3 coding DNA: TGTGCCAGCAGCTCGACCTGGGGCGGGAGGAGGAAGGCCAATGAGCAGTTCTTC. V gene TRBV7-9 combines with J gene TRBJ2-1; 8 bases match TRBD2. V trimming: 4 bases; J trimming: 6 bases; junction bases outside the gene matches: 17. The CDR3 sequence is 18 residues long. In germline, CDR1 is SEHNR, CDR2 FQNEAQ (reference sequence).